These T cell receptor beta chains were read from a single sample in a study of T cells in Graves' hyperthyroidism and ophthalmopathy. TCRdb analysed the multiplex PCR reads with MiXCR anew, one entry per CDR3 protein. The sample contains 500,000 to 600,000 distinct CDR3 sequences, 46% of which appear only once. Sample: peripheral blood or thyroid tissue (not recorded which). Every receptor here comes from an adult woman with Graves' disease, either hyperthyroidism or ophthalmopathy (not recorded which). Each CDR3 is given with its conserved first and last residue. The order of the fields is D gene, clone size, V gene, J gene, CDR3 protein, CDR3 DNA. D genes are given only for firm matches. Clone size is not always given. Where it is, it says once, few, many or a class for expanded clones.

NA	NA	TRBV5-8	TRBJ1-6	CASNERRAGNSPLHF	TGTGCCAGCAACGAGCGAAGGGCAGGGAATTCACCCCTCCACTTT
TRBD1	once	TRBV12-3/TRBV12-4	TRBJ1-4	CASSRGNNEKLFF	TGTGCCAGCAGCAGGGGGAATAATGAAAAACTGTTTTTT
NA	many	TRBV6-1	TRBJ2-6	CASSRHRASGANVLTF	TGTGCCAGCAGTAGGCACAGGGCCTCTGGGGCCAACGTCCTGACTTTC
TRBD1	many	TRBV20-1	TRBJ1-5	CSARGQGGGNQPQHF	TGCAGTGCCCGAGGACAGGGTGGGGGCAATCAGCCCCAGCATTTT
NA	many	TRBV2	TRBJ2-7	CASRPTGSQDEQYF	TGTGCCAGCAGGCCTACAGGGTCCCAGGACGAGCAGTACTTC
NA	many	TRBV20-1	TRBJ2-2	CSASLTPGGELFF	TGCAGTGCTAGCCTTACACCCGGTGGGGAGCTGTTTTTT
NA	NA	TRBV10-3	TRBJ1-2	CAMSVVHSEYGYTF	TGCGCCATGAGTGTGGTCCACAGCGAATATGGCTACACCTTC
NA	many	TRBV15	TRBJ2-7	CATSRGGDPDEQYF	TGTGCCACCAGCAGAGGGGGGGACCCCGACGAGCAGTACTTC
TRBD1	many	TRBV20-1	TRBJ2-7	CSAAVLDRGPNEQYF	TGCAGTGCTGCAGTACTGGACAGGGGGCCCAACGAGCAGTACTTC
TRBD1	many	TRBV20-1	TRBJ1-4	CSANRGGEKLFF	TGCAGTGCTAACAGGGGGGGCGAAAAACTGTTTTTT
NA	NA	TRBV20-1	TRBJ2-5	CSADGGRMRQETQYF	TGCAGTGCAGACGGGGGAAGAATGCGCCAAGAGACCCAGTACTTC
TRBD1	NA	TRBV20-1	TRBJ2-7	CSAKGGHFYEQYF	TGCAGTGCTAAAGGGGGCCATTTCTACGAGCAGTACTTC
TRBD1	few	TRBV15	TRBJ2-7	CATSARTGGGYEQYF	TGTGCCACCAGCGCAAGGACAGGGGGAGGATACGAGCAGTACTTC
TRBD2	many	TRBV5-6	TRBJ2-7	CASSLAGLADEQYF	TGTGCCAGCAGCTTGGCAGGCCTAGCGGACGAGCAGTACTTC
TRBD2	many	TRBV6-6	TRBJ2-5	CASNPLSPTSGYGAETQYF	TGTGCCAGCAATCCCCTCTCCCCGACTAGCGGGTATGGGGCAGAGACCCAGTACTTC
NA	NA	TRBV15	TRBJ1-4	CATSRGGGTEKLFF	TGTGCCACCAGCAGAGGAGGGGGGACTGAAAAACTGTTTTTT
TRBD1	NA	TRBV20-1	TRBJ1-1	CSAPGQGRTEAFF	TGCAGTGCCCCGGGACAGGGGCGGACTGAAGCTTTCTTT
NA	many	TRBV20-1	TRBJ2-2	CSAPLTGGTGELFF	TGCAGTGCTCCGTTGACTGGGGGGACCGGGGAGCTGTTTTTT
NA	many	TRBV12-3/TRBV12-4	TRBJ2-7	CASSLAQGEEQYF	TGTGCCAGCAGTTTAGCGCAGGGGGAGGAGCAATACTTC
NA	many	TRBV7-2	TRBJ1-3	CASSLRFGNTIYF	TGTGCCAGCAGCTTACGGTTTGGAAACACCATATATTTT
TRBD2	many	TRBV29-1	TRBJ2-7	CSVEEGAGGRYEQYF	TGCAGCGTTGAAGAGGGAGCGGGAGGGCGATACGAGCAGTACTTC
TRBD2	many	TRBV7-2	TRBJ2-7	CASSLVGGVVYEQYF	TGTGCCAGCAGCTTAGTCGGGGGGGTAGTCTACGAGCAGTACTTC
TRBD2	NA	TRBV20-1	TRBJ2-2	CSARVSGSSVDTGELFF	TGCAGTGCTAGAGTTAGCGGGAGTTCGGTGGACACCGGGGAGCTGTTTTTT
TRBD1	NA	TRBV3-1	TRBJ1-5	CASSQGHRGPEVSNQPQHF	TGTGCCAGCAGCCAAGGGCACAGGGGGCCCGAGGTTAGCAATCAGCCCCAGCATTTT